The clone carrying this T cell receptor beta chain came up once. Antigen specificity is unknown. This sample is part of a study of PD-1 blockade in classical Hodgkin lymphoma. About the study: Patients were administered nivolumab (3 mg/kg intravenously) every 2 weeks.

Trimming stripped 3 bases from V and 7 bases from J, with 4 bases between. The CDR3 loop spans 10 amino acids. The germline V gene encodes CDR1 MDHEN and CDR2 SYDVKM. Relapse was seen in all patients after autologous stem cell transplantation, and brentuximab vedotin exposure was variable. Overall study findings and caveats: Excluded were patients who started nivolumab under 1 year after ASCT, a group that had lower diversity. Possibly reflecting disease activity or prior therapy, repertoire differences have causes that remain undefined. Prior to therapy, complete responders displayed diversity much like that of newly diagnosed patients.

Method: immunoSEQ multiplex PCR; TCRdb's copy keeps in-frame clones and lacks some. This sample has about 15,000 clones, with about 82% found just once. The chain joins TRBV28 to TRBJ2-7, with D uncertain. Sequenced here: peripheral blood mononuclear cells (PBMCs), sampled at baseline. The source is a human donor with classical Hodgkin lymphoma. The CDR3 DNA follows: TGTGCCAGCAGTTTGAGGGAGCAGTACTTC. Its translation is CASSLREQYF.